This passage covers 15 T cell receptor beta chains from one sample sequenced in a study of cytomegalovirus exposure and HLA in healthy donors. PCR used 60 Vbeta primers and 13 Jbeta primers. Profiling relied on immunoSEQ multiplex PCR, and the TCRdb table lists in-frame clones only, not all of them. The sample yields about 110,000 clones, 55% to 80% seen once. Sequencing was carried out using PBMCs. All receptors derive from a woman in her 30s in good health and CMV-seronegative.

This clone was counted only a few times. The rearrangement uses TRBV6-6 and TRBJ2-1, with 13 positions matching TRBD2. CDR1 MNHNY and CDR2 SVGAGI come from the germline V gene (reference sequence). The V gene end was trimmed by 7 bases and the J gene end by 7 bases; junction bases not matched to a gene: 7. The CDR3 is 15 amino acids. Here the CDR3 DNA reads TGTGCCAGCACCAGTACTAGCGGGAGGGGGAATGAGCAGTTCTTC. It translates to CASTSTSGRGNEQFF.

The V call is TRBV15, the J call TRBJ1-2; D not certain. CDR3 length: 12 amino acids. From germline, CDR1 is LNHNV and CDR2 YYDKDF (reference sequence). Trimming stripped 4 bases from V and 5 bases from J, with 8 bases between. The CDR3 loop is CATSTREYGYTF. DNA for the CDR3: TGTGCCACCAGCACTCGGGAGTATGGCTACACCTTC.

The genes are TRBV4-1 and TRBJ2-7, with D tentatively TRBD1 (5 bases). Germline CDR1 is MGHRA and CDR2 is YSYEKL. Trimming cost V 6 bases and J 3 bases, with 18 bases left between them. CDR3 length equals 15 residues. CDR3: CASSFRAGNYYEQYF. The CDR3 nucleotides are TGCGCCAGCAGTTTCAGGGCAGGGAATTACTACGAGCAGTACTTC.

This chain uses TRBV28 with TRBJ1-1, with 8 bases identical to TRBD1. After removal of 4 bases from V and 0 bases from J, the junction contained 4 bases not matched to a gene. The germline CDR1 and CDR2 sequences are MDHEN and SYDVKM. The CDR3 is 15 residues long. The CDR3 DNA reads TGTGCCAGCAGTTCGACAGGGGAGATGAACACTGAAGCTTTCTTT. It codes for CASSSTGEMNTEAFF. The whole variable domain, remainder taken from reference TRBV28 and TRBJ1-1, is DVKVTQSSRYLVKRTGEKVFLECVQDMDHENMFWYRQDPGLGLRLIYFSYDVKMKEKGDIPEGYSVSREKKERFSLILESASTNQTSMYLCASSSTGEMNTEAFFGQGTRLTVV.

V is TRBV6-5 and J is TRBJ2-7; TRBD2 might be the D (6 bases). The CDR3 contains 15 residues. Deletions cut 0 bases from V and 5 bases from J, with 14 bases between. CDR1 is MNHEY, CDR2 SVGAGI, per germline. CDR3 sequence reads: CASSYSPGGRNEQYF. In DNA form, the CDR3 reads TGTGCCAGCAGTTACTCACCCGGGGGAAGAAACGAGCAGTACTTC.

The V and J genes are TRBV7-9 and TRBJ2-1; 14 nucleotides line up with TRBD2. The ends lost 0 bases at V and 10 bases at J; junction bases unmatched: 5. Germline values: CDR1 SEHNR, CDR2 FQNEAQ (reference sequence). The CDR3 consists of 16 residues. The CDR3 is CASSLAGLAGVREQFF. The CDR3, as DNA: TGTGCCAGCAGCTTAGCGGGACTAGCGGGAGTAAGGGAGCAGTTCTTC. The whole variable domain, remainder taken from reference TRBV7-9 and TRBJ2-1, is DTGVSQNPRHKITKRGQNVTFRCDPISEHNRLYWYRQTLGQGPEFLTYFQNEAQLEKSRLLSDRFSAERPKGSFSTLEIQRTEQGDSAMYLCASSLAGLAGVREQFFGPGTRLTVL.

This clone was detected only a few times. CDR3 sequence (DNA): TGCAGCGTTGTTACAGGTCAAGAGACCCAGTACTTC. As protein: CSVVTGQETQYF. The rearrangement links TRBV29-1 to TRBJ2-5; D is possibly TRBD1 (5 bases). Trimming removed 4 bases at V and 2 bases at J, with 8 bases between. Germline lookup yields CDR1 SQVTM and CDR2 ANQGSEA. The CDR3 totals 12 residues.

Here the CDR3 reads CASNNRASDGYTF. Here the CDR3 DNA reads TGTGCCAGTAACAACAGGGCTTCGGATGGCTACACCTTC. The genes are TRBV19 and TRBJ1-2, with D perhaps TRBD1 (6 bases). Trimming stripped 7 bases from V and 6 bases from J, with 15 bases between. Per the germline V gene, CDR1 is LNHDA and CDR2 is SQIVND (reference sequence). The CDR3 loop spans 13 amino acids.

In DNA form, the CDR3 reads TGTGCCCGCGAAGGAGTGCGCCACGGAAACTATGGCTACACCTTC. Translating it yields CAREGVRHGNYGYTF. The chain has TRBV2 and TRBJ1-2; no definite D call. Germline CDR1 reads SNHLY; CDR2 reads FYNNEI. The germline V and J ends were trimmed by 11 bases and 2 bases, with 21 bases remaining between them. The length of the CDR3 is 15 residues.

This clone was counted between two and nine times. The V call is TRBV9, the J call TRBJ2-2, with 10 bases fitting TRBD2. After removal of 4 bases from V and 1 base from J, the junction contained 4 bases not matched to a gene. Germline loops: CDR1 SGDLS, CDR2 YYNGEE. There are 16 residues in the CDR3. This CDR3 is CASSLWTSGNTGELFF. The CDR3, as DNA: TGTGCCAGCAGCTTATGGACTAGCGGGAACACCGGGGAGCTGTTTTTT. The whole variable domain, remainder taken from reference TRBV9 and TRBJ2-2, is DSGVTQTPKHLITATGQRVTLRCSPRSGDLSVYWYQQSLDQGLQFLIQYYNGEERAKGNILERFSAQQFPDLHSELNLSSLELGDSALYFCASSLWTSGNTGELFFGEGSRLTVL.

The sample holds a few counts of this clone. V gene TRBV1 combines with J gene TRBJ2-7; the table's D call, TRBD2, was not checked against the DNA. TRBV1 is an annotated pseudogene. The CDR3 sequence is 18 residues long. CDR3 protein: CTSSQLRKRLAAFYEQYF. CDR3 nucleotides: TGCACCAGCAGCCAATTGAGGAAACGGCTAGCGGCGTTCTACGAGCAGTACTTC.

This clone showed up just once. The chain has TRBV29-1 and TRBJ2-1; 9 bases match TRBD1. Unmatched junction bases numbered 3, after V lost 6 bases and J lost 3 bases. CDR1 is SQVTM, CDR2 ANQGSEA, per germline. The CDR3 consists of 13 residues. The CDR3 bases are TGCAGCGTGGACAGGGGTGTCTACAATGAGCAGTTCTTC. Encoded protein: CSVDRGVYNEQFF.

The chain uses TRBV5-1 and TRBJ1-2; 8 nucleotides align to TRBD1. Trimming cost V 6 bases and J 4 bases; bases outside gene matches: 14. CDR3 length: 16 amino acids. Germline loops: CDR1 SGHRS, CDR2 YFSETQ. Here the CDR3 DNA reads TGCGCCAGCACACCGACAATAGGACAGGGAAGCTATGGCTACACCTTC. Its protein product is CASTPTIGQGSYGYTF.

V is TRBV7-9 and J is TRBJ2-7; 7 nucleotides align to TRBD1. Germline V gene sequence: CDR1 SEHNR, CDR2 FQNEAQ (reference sequence). The CDR3 runs to 14 residues. After removal of 2 bases from V and 10 bases from J, the junction contained 11 bases not matched to a gene. The DNA for the CDR3 is TGTGCCAGCAGCTTAAATATCCAGGGGGACCCCCAGTACTTC. Translated: CASSLNIQGDPQYF.

The chain recombines TRBV18 with TRBJ1-2; TRBD1 matches at 7 bases. Germline CDR1 and CDR2: KGHSH and LQKENI. V was pared by 3 bases and J by 4 bases, with 8 bases of the junction left unmatched. The CDR3 extends over 15 amino acids. The CDR3 nucleotides read TGTGCCAGCTCACCCCCACAGGGGCCCTCCTATGGCTACACCTTC. This encodes CASSPPQGPSYGYTF.